The clone carrying this TCR beta chain was picked up many times. Antigen: not known. This sample was included in a study of T-cell reconstitution after alpha-beta-depleted transplantation in children. As it was prepared, the TCRbeta library received unique molecular identifiers. TCRdb processed the PCR reads anew with MiXCR; each CDR3 protein has one entry. In the table there are about 98,000 distinct CDR3 sequences, around 5.9% of which are singletons. The CDR3 covers 17 residues. Trimming removed 3 bases at V and 9 bases at J, with 26 bases between. CDR1 is KGHSH and CDR2 is LQKENI in the germline V gene. Findings of the study overall: Expanded clones from the graft, numbering several hundred, reportedly supplied alpha-beta T cells about two months after transplant. Once a year had passed after transplant, T-cell counts and diversity came mostly from newly produced T cells. Some patients owed their high day-60 TCRbeta diversity to surviving recipient T cells and thymic progenitors.

The chain recombines TRBV18 with TRBJ1-2, with D possibly being TRBD1 (5 bases). Sequencing was performed on PBMCs, mostly from graft donor cells, taken 60 days after TCRalphabeta/CD19-depleted stem cell transplant. The sequence came from a female patient between 2 and 15 years old who had a stem cell transplant for Fanconi anemia, so the T cells may come from the graft donor. This CDR3 is CASSPRNRDGPEGSYTF. DNA for the CDR3: TGTGCCAGCTCACCCAGGAACCGGGACGGACCCGAAGGGAGCTACACCTTC.